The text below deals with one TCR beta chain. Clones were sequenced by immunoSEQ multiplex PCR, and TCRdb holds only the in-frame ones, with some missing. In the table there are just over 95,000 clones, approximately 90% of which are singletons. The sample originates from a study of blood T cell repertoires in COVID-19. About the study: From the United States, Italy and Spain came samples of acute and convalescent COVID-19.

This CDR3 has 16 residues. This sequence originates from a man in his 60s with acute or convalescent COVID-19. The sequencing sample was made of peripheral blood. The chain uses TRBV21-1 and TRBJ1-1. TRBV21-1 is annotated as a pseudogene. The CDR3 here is CASTPNRIRGNTEAFF. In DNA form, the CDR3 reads TGTGCCAGCACCCCTAACCGGATTCGAGGGAACACTGAAGCTTTCTTT.